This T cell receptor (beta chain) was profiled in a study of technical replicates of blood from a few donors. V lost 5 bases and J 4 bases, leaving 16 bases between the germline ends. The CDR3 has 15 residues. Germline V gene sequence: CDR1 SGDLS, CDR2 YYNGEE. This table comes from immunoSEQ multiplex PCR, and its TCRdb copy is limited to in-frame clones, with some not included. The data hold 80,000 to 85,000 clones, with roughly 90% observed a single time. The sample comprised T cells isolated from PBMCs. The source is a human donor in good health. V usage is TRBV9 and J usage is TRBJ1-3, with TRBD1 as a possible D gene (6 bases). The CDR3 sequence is CASSASGVAGNTIYF. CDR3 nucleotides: TGTGCCAGCAGTGCGTCAGGGGTGGCGGGAAACACCATATATTTT.